The source of this T cell receptor beta chain is a study of control samples from healthy donors and cancer patients. Using immunoSEQ multiplex PCR, the repertoire was profiled, and TCRdb retains in-frame clones only, with some absent. The sample comprises about 100,000 clones, less than 90% of which are singletons, and 18% rests with the top ten. The sample was blood. The receptor was derived from a woman between 45 and 65 years old in good health.

CDR3 coding DNA: TGTGCCACCGCGGATGGGGGCCTTTACGAGCAGTACTTC. Its protein is CATADGGLYEQYF. J is TRBJ2-7 and V is TRBV10-3; tentatively, D is TRBD1 (6 bases). Trimming took off 10 bases at V and 4 bases at J, with 17 bases between the two ends. The CDR3 is 13 amino acids. In germline, CDR1 is ENHRY, CDR2 SYGVKD.